The rows below give T cell receptor beta chains drawn from one sample of a study of cytomegalovirus exposure and HLA in healthy donors. Generated by immunoSEQ multiplex PCR, the TCRdb table keeps only in-frame clones and is missing some. This table has 85,000 to 130,000 clones, over 70% appearing once. Sequenced input: PBMCs. The source of these receptors is a boy aged 5-17 years in good health and CMV-seronegative. CDR3s include the opening cysteine and the closing phenylalanine or tryptophan. The D gene is left open where the match is weak. Part of the rows lack a size; the others show once, few, many or a class for expanded clones.

V gene: TRBV27; CDR3 length: 14; clone size: .; J gene: TRBJ2-7; D gene: TRBD1; CDR3 DNA: TGTGCCAGCAGTCGCCGGGACAGCTCCTACGAGCAGTACTTC; CDR3 protein: CASSRRDSSYEQYF
V gene: TRBV28; CDR3 length: 12; clone size: .; J gene: TRBJ2-7; D gene: .; CDR3 DNA: TGTGCCAGCAGTTTGCAGGGTTACGAGCAGTACTTC; CDR3 protein: CASSLQGYEQYF
V gene: TRBV4-1; CDR3 length: 16; clone size: .; J gene: TRBJ2-1; D gene: TRBD2; CDR3 DNA: TGCGCCAGCAGCCCCCTTAGGATAGCGGGGGACAATGAGCAGTTCTTC; CDR3 protein: CASSPLRIAGDNEQFF
V gene: TRBV27; CDR3 length: 13; clone size: .; J gene: TRBJ1-2; D gene: .; CDR3 DNA: TGTGCCAGCAGTTTAAATAGCGGTGGTGGCTACACCTTC; CDR3 protein: CASSLNSGGGYTF
V gene: TRBV7-9; CDR3 length: 15; clone size: .; J gene: TRBJ2-5; D gene: .; CDR3 DNA: TGTGCCAGCAGCCCGACCATGCGGGGAAAAGAGACCCAGTACTTC; CDR3 protein: CASSPTMRGKETQYF
V gene: TRBV28; CDR3 length: 14; clone size: .; J gene: TRBJ2-7; D gene: TRBD1; CDR3 DNA: TGTGCCAGCAGTGAGGACAGGGTCTCCTACGAGCAGTACTTC; CDR3 protein: CASSEDRVSYEQYF
V gene: TRBV7-2; CDR3 length: 18; clone size: .; J gene: TRBJ2-2; D gene: .; CDR3 DNA: TGTGCCAGCAGCTTAGCGCTTCTAGCGTACGTAAACACCGGGGAGCTGTTTTTT; CDR3 protein: CASSLALLAYVNTGELFF
V gene: TRBV6-1; CDR3 length: 15; clone size: .; J gene: TRBJ2-3; D gene: TRBD2; CDR3 DNA: TGTGCCAGCAGTGGATTAGCGGGAACCACAGATACGCAGTATTTT; CDR3 protein: CASSGLAGTTDTQYF
V gene: TRBV9; CDR3 length: 13; clone size: .; J gene: TRBJ1-1; D gene: .; CDR3 DNA: TGTGCCAGCAGCGTAGAAGGGGACACTGAAGCTTTCTTT; CDR3 protein: CASSVEGDTEAFF
V gene: TRBV6-5; CDR3 length: 11; clone size: few; J gene: TRBJ1-2; D gene: .; CDR3 DNA: TGTGCCAGCAACAGTGACTATGGCTACACCTTC; CDR3 protein: CASNSDYGYTF
V gene: TRBV19; CDR3 length: 17; clone size: .; J gene: TRBJ2-1; D gene: TRBD2; CDR3 DNA: TGTGCCAGTAGTATAGTTGGACTAGCGGGCTCCTACAATGAGCAGTTCTTC; CDR3 protein: CASSIVGLAGSYNEQFF
V gene: TRBV7-2; CDR3 length: 15; clone size: .; J gene: TRBJ2-3; D gene: .; CDR3 DNA: TGTGCCAGCAGCTTAGCCACAGGGAGGGGAGATACGCAGTATTTT; CDR3 protein: CASSLATGRGDTQYF
V gene: TRBV19; CDR3 length: 13; clone size: .; J gene: TRBJ2-1; D gene: .; CDR3 DNA: TGTGCCAGTAGTATCCCAGTGCCCAATGAGCAGTTCTTC; CDR3 protein: CASSIPVPNEQFF
V gene: TRBV28; CDR3 length: 16; clone size: .; J gene: TRBJ1-5; D gene: .; CDR3 DNA: TGTGCCAGCAGTGAGGCCCTTCAGGCGGCGGGACAGCCCCAGCATTTT; CDR3 protein: CASSEALQAAGQPQHF
V gene: TRBV5-4; CDR3 length: 16; clone size: .; J gene: TRBJ2-3; D gene: TRBD2; CDR3 DNA: TGTGCCAGCAGCGATACCCCCGGGACTAGCGCGCATACGCAGTATTTT; CDR3 protein: CASSDTPGTSAHTQYF